These T cell receptor beta chains were read from a single sample in a study of blood T cell repertoires in COVID-19. Only in-frame clones appear in the TCRdb table, and some are missing; sequencing was by immunoSEQ multiplex PCR. The sample shows over 120,000 clones, approximately 83% of them seen only once. Sequencing was done on a sample of peripheral blood. These receptors all stem from a woman aged 55-69 years with acute or convalescent COVID-19. CDR3s include the opening cysteine and the closing phenylalanine or tryptophan.

j_gene	len	v_gene	CDR3aa
TRBJ1-6	14	TRBV15	CATSSTGENSPLHF
TRBJ2-7	14	TRBV27	CASSFNEGSYEQYF
TRBJ1-5	16	TRBV5-1	CASSLGDSVSNQPQHF
TRBJ2-5	15	TRBV7-3	CASSPGLASQETQYF
TRBJ1-1	15	TRBV19	CASSIRGRPNTEAFF
TRBJ1-6	16	TRBV5-4	CASSFGGGQSNSPLHF
TRBJ1-1	13	TRBV28	CASGGQLNTEAFF
TRBJ2-1	12	TRBV28	CASSDKREVGFF
TRBJ1-2	13	TRBV29-1	CSVEVTGSYGYTF
TRBJ1-1	15	TRBV5-4	CASSLQAGVDTEAFF
TRBJ2-1	13	TRBV11-2	CASSTSGTGMQFF
TRBJ2-3	16	TRBV28	CASSPLTSGRTDTQYF
TRBJ2-3	14	TRBV24-1	CATSGGTGMDTQYF
TRBJ1-4	18	TRBV5-6	CASSLTDFTGTGNEKLFF
TRBJ2-5	15	TRBV9	CASSAVAGGVETQYF
TRBJ1-5	15	TRBV28	CASREDRGWEQPQHF
TRBJ1-1	14	TRBV20-1	CSASYGGPNTEAFF
TRBJ2-6	19	TRBV10-2	CASSESVGRDHSGANVLTF
TRBJ2-2	15	TRBV19	CASSIVPRSAGELFF
TRBJ2-7	11	TRBV27	CASSRGGEQYF
TRBJ1-5	18	TRBV28	CASSRRGQPLYSNQPQHF
TRBJ1-5	15	TRBV5-6	CASSLVGGSNQPQHF
TRBJ2-5	13	TRBV2	CASQLGGRETQYF
TRBJ2-5	13	TRBV19	CASSITRAETQYF
TRBJ1-2	13	TRBV6-6	CASSWTGSDGYTF
TRBJ1-5	13	TRBV6-6	CASSYGGVRPQHF
TRBJ2-1	12	TRBV9	CASSVSGSEQFF
TRBJ2-1	15	TRBV19	CASSKWREGRHEQFF
TRBJ1-6	11	TRBV6-5	CASRGNSPLHF